The 25 T cell receptor beta chains in this list originate from one sample, sequenced in a study of OX40 agonist ivuxolimab in advanced cancers. TCRdb's copy holds only in-frame clones and misses some; the assay was immunoSEQ multiplex PCR. This sample has about 63,000 clones, with more than 60% found just once. The sequencing used CD4+ or CD8+ T cells sorted from blood, collected in a trial of the OX40 agonist ivuxolimab. These TCRs come from an adult with an advanced solid tumor such as melanoma, head and neck, liver or kidney cancer.

The chain combines TRBV28 with TRBJ1-5, with D perhaps TRBD1 (5 bases). The germline V gene has CDR1 MDHEN and CDR2 SYDVKM. There are 16 residues in the CDR3. Trimming pared 9 bases from V and 3 bases from J, leaving 21 bases between. For the CDR3, the DNA is TGTGCCAGTCGTCATCTTGGGGACGGAAACAATCAGCCCCAGCATTTT. It specifies CASRHLGDGNNQPQHF.

The gene calls are TRBV28 and TRBJ2-1; 12 bases align to TRBD2. Unmatched junction bases numbered 6, after V lost 8 bases and J lost 7 bases. This CDR3 contains 14 residues. Germline values: CDR1 MDHEN, CDR2 SYDVKM. The DNA for the CDR3 is TGTGCCAGCCTTGGGACTAGCGGGTTTAATGAGCAGTTCTTC. Protein sequence: CASLGTSGFNEQFF.

This clone was observed a handful of times. The chain links TRBV19 to TRBJ1-1; unclear D gene. Trimming cost V 5 bases and J 7 bases, with 8 bases left between them. This CDR3 contains 11 residues. The germline V gene has CDR1 LNHDA and CDR2 SQIVND (reference sequence). CDR3 bases: TGTGCCAGTAGTTGGTTGGATGAAGCTTTCTTT. Its protein product is CASSWLDEAFF.

The sample holds many counts of this clone. The chain uses TRBV19 and TRBJ1-5; 8 bases fit TRBD1. The CDR3 runs 15 residues. Germline loops: CDR1 LNHDA, CDR2 SQIVND (reference sequence). V lost 4 bases to trimming and J lost 3 bases; unmatched junction nucleotides: 5. The CDR3 loop is CASSTTGADNQPQHF. The CDR3 DNA reads TGTGCCAGTAGTACGACAGGGGCTGACAATCAGCCCCAGCATTTT.

In this sample, this clone turned up a few times. The CDR3 reads CASSVVVDNEQFF. The DNA for the CDR3 is TGTGCCAGCAGCGTAGTAGTGGACAATGAGCAGTTCTTC. The chain is built from TRBV9 and TRBJ2-1; no definite D call. The germline CDR1 and CDR2 sequences are SGDLS and YYNGEE. Trimming removed 0 bases at V and 5 bases at J, with 6 bases between. This CDR3 spans 13 amino acids.

The rearrangement uses TRBV6-1 and TRBJ2-7; D gene uncertain. The germline V and J ends were trimmed by 5 bases and 3 bases, with 17 bases remaining between them. Germline V CDR1 and CDR2: MNHNS, SASEGT. The CDR3 spans 15 residues. CDR3 amino acids: CASSPPGLPGYEQYF. In nucleotides, the CDR3 is TGTGCCAGCAGTCCTCCGGGCCTCCCGGGCTACGAGCAGTACTTC.

The chain recombines TRBV30 with TRBJ1-4; no clear D. The ends were cut back, 3 bases at V and 0 bases at J, with 11 bases in the middle. The germline V gene encodes CDR1 GTSNPN and CDR2 SVGIG (reference sequence). The CDR3 consists of 15 residues. CDR3 DNA: TGTGCCTGGAGGGCCAACTTTGCAACTAATGAAAAACTGTTTTTT. It is translated as CAWRANFATNEKLFF.

This sequence joins TRBV5-4 and TRBJ2-5; TRBD2 agrees at 13 bases. CDR3 size: 15 residues. CDR1 is SGHNT, CDR2 YYREEE, per germline (reference sequence). Germline trimming cut 0 bases from V and 4 bases from J; bases unmatched to any gene: 0. This chain's CDR3 is CASSLGTSGGETQYF. The CDR3, as DNA: TGTGCCAGCAGCTTGGGGACTAGCGGGGGAGAGACCCAGTACTTC.

The rearrangement uses TRBV18 and TRBJ1-6; D unclear. Trimming took off 1 base at V and 9 bases at J, with 16 bases between the two ends. The CDR3 contains 16 residues. Germline loops: CDR1 KGHSH, CDR2 LQKENI. The DNA for the CDR3 is TGTGCCAGCTCACCACAAGAGCTATTCAACACTTCACCCCTCCACTTT. Encoded protein: CASSPQELFNTSPLHF.

This sequence joins TRBV14 and TRBJ2-3, with 10 bases identical to TRBD2. The CDR3 loop spans 20 amino acids. Per the germline V gene, CDR1 is SGHDN and CDR2 is FVKESK. The ends lost 0 bases at V and 0 bases at J; junction bases unmatched: 12. The CDR3 DNA follows: TGTGCCAGCAGCCAAGAAAATTGGCTAGCGGGGGCCTCTAGCACAGATACGCAGTATTTT. It encodes CASSQENWLAGASSTDTQYF.

The chain links TRBV29-1 to TRBJ2-2; TRBD1 matches at 8 bases. The CDR3 consists of 14 residues. V lost 6 bases to trimming and J lost 4 bases; unmatched junction nucleotides: 7. From germline, CDR1 is SQVTM and CDR2 ANQGSEA. The CDR3 is CSVRQGSGTGELFF. DNA for the CDR3: TGCAGCGTACGACAGGGGTCGGGCACCGGGGAGCTGTTTTTT.

The chain uses TRBV25-1 and TRBJ2-1, with 9 bases matching TRBD2. V gave up 2 bases and J gave up 2 bases; unmatched junction bases: 1. CDR3 length: 15 amino acids. Germline V lookup: CDR1 MGHDK, CDR2 SYGVNS. DNA for the CDR3: TGTGCCAGCAGTGAAGCGGGGGGGCCCTACAATGAGCAGTTCTTC. Its protein product is CASSEAGGPYNEQFF.

This chain's CDR3 is CASSSRTAGPKGYTF. CDR3 DNA sequence: TGCGCCAGCAGCTCCCGTACAGCAGGGCCCAAAGGCTACACCTTC. This chain joins TRBV5-1 and TRBJ1-2, with D maybe TRBD1 (5 bases). Germline V gene lookup returns CDR1 SGHRS and CDR2 YFSETQ. V gave up 3 bases and J gave up 8 bases, with 20 bases separating them. CDR3 length equals 15 residues.

The V and J genes are TRBV5-4 and TRBJ2-3; 9 nucleotides match TRBD1. The CDR3 length is 14 residues. The germline CDR1 and CDR2 sequences are SGHNT and YYREEE (reference sequence). V was clipped by 7 bases and J by 3 bases; unmatched bases: 6. This CDR3 is CASSRQGETDTQYF. As DNA, the CDR3 is TGTGCCAGCTCCCGACAGGGGGAAACAGATACGCAGTATTTT.

The gene calls are TRBV19 and TRBJ1-5; D is uncertain. The CDR3 has 13 amino acids. The V end lost 0 bases, the J end lost 3 bases, and 3 bases lay between the germline ends. The germline V gene encodes CDR1 LNHDA and CDR2 SQIVND (reference sequence). CDR3 sequence (DNA): TGTGCCAGTAGTATAGATATCAATCAGCCCCAGCATTTT. Translating it yields CASSIDINQPQHF.

This sequence joins TRBV6-5 and TRBJ1-1; D not resolved. CDR3 length equals 14 residues. Germline V gene sequence: CDR1 MNHEY, CDR2 SVGAGI. V lost 4 bases and J lost 1, with 10 bases in between. Here the CDR3 DNA reads TGTGCCAGCAGTTCGACCTACACGAACACTGAAGCTTTCTTT. It is translated as CASSSTYTNTEAFF.

The J gene is TRBJ2-1, the V gene TRBV27, with TRBD1 as a possible D gene (6 bases). The CDR3 is made up of 17 amino acids. V shed 6 bases and J shed 12 bases, with 30 bases lying between them. The germline V gene encodes CDR1 MNHEY and CDR2 SMNVEV (reference sequence). In nucleotides, the CDR3 is TGTGCCAGCAGCTTAAACCGGGACATCAGATCTACAATGAGGCAGTTCTTC. As protein: CASSLNRDIRSTMRQFF.

The chain employs TRBV7-8 and TRBJ2-2; D is uncertain. From germline, CDR1 is SGHVS and CDR2 FQNEAQ. V was trimmed by 1 base and J by 8 bases, leaving 11 bases between them. The CDR3 is made up of 14 amino acids. The CDR3 DNA sequence: TGTGCCAGCAGCTTAGGCCACCCTGGGGGGGAGCTGTTTTTT. It specifies CASSLGHPGGELFF.

The chain joins TRBV29-1 to TRBJ1-2; the match to TRBD1 covers 10 bases. Germline values: CDR1 SQVTM, CDR2 ANQGSEA. The trim removed 7 bases at V and 6 bases at J, leaving 5 bases unmatched. The CDR3 totals 12 residues. CDR3 DNA: TGCAGCGGGGAGGGACAGGGGAATGGCTACACCTTC. Translating gives CSGEGQGNGYTF.

This clone came up a few times. The chain has TRBV2 and TRBJ2-2; either TRBD1 or TRBD2 may supply D (5 bases each). The CDR3 is made up of 14 amino acids. V was pared by 6 bases and J by 6 bases, with 14 bases between. The germline CDR1 and CDR2 sequences are SNHLY and FYNNEI. CDR3 amino acids: CASRQVNGAGELFF. The CDR3 DNA reads as TGTGCCAGCAGACAGGTCAACGGGGCCGGGGAGCTGTTTTTT.

The rearrangement uses TRBV29-1 and TRBJ2-1; 13 nucleotides line up with TRBD2. V shed 7 bases, J shed 8 bases, and the junction held 20 bases outside the gene matches. CDR1 is SQVTM, CDR2 ANQGSEA, per germline. The CDR3 spans 18 residues. The CDR3 is CSALGLAGEKALMDEQFF. The CDR3 coding sequence is TGCAGCGCATTAGGACTAGCGGGAGAGAAGGCCCTTATGGATGAGCAGTTCTTC.

V usage is TRBV18 and J usage is TRBJ1-1, with 7 bases fitting TRBD1. Germline V gene data show CDR1 as KGHSH and CDR2 as LQKENI. The J segment lost 5 bases and the V segment lost 4 bases, leaving 7 bases of the junction unmatched. This CDR3 region has 14 residues. CDR3 sequence (DNA): TGTGCCAGCTCACTACAGGGGTCTCGAACTGAAGCTTTCTTT. Protein product: CASSLQGSRTEAFF.

This chain's CDR3 is CASSPGTVNTEAFF. The CDR3 region has the DNA TGTGCCAGCAGCCCTGGGACTGTGAACACTGAAGCTTTCTTT. The rearrangement joins TRBV13 to TRBJ1-1, with a weak D call TRBD1 (5 bases). Germline CDR1 is PRHDT and CDR2 is FYEKMQ (reference sequence). The CDR3 extends over 14 amino acids. V lost 5 bases and J 0 bases, leaving 10 bases between the germline ends.

The chain carries TRBV4-2 and TRBJ2-2; D is ambiguous. Looked up from germline, CDR1 is LGHNA and CDR2 is YNFKEQ. The CDR3 is 14 residues long. Trimming shortened V by 4 bases and J by 3 bases, and 9 bases separated the two germline ends. This chain's CDR3 is CASSPDHDTGELFF. Here the CDR3 DNA reads TGTGCCAGCAGCCCGGACCATGACACCGGGGAGCTGTTTTTT.

V is TRBV5-4 and J is TRBJ2-5, with D unclear. V lost 3 bases and J lost 2, with 17 bases in between. CDR3 length equals 16 residues. Germline loops: CDR1 SGHNT, CDR2 YYREEE (reference sequence). CDR3: CASSSPFLTGQETQYF. The CDR3 DNA reads TGTGCCAGCAGCTCCCCCTTCCTGACTGGGCAAGAGACCCAGTACTTC.